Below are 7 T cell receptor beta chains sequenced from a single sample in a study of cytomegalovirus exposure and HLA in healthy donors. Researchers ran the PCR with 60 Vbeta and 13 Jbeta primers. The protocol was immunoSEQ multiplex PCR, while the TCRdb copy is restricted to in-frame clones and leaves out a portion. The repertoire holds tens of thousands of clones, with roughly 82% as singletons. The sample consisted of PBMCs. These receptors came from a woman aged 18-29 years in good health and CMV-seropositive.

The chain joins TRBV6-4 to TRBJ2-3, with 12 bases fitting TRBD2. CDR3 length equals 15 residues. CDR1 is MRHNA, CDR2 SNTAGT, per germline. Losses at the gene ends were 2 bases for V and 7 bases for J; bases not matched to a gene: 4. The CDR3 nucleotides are TGTGCCAGCAGTGACGGGACTAGCGGGTTTAATACGCAGTATTTT. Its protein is CASSDGTSGFNTQYF.

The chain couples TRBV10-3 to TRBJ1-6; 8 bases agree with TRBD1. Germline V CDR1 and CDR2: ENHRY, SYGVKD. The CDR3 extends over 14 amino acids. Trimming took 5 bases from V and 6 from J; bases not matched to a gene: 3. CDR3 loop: CAISKGTGNSPLHF. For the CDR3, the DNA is TGTGCCATCAGTAAGGGGACAGGTAATTCACCCCTCCACTTT.

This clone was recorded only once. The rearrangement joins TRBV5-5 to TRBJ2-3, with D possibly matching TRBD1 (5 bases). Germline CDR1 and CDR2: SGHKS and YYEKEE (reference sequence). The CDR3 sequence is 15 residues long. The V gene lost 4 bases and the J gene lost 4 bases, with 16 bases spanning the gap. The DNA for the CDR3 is TGTGCCAGCAGCCCCCAGACAGTGACGGCAGATACGCAGTATTTT. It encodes CASSPQTVTADTQYF.

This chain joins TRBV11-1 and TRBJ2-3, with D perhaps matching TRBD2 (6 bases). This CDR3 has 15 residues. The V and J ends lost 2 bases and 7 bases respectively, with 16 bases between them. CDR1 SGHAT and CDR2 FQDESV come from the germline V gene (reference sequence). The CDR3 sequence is CASSLSGTVRNTQYF. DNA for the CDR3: TGTGCCAGCAGCTTATCCGGGACTGTAAGAAATACGCAGTATTTT.

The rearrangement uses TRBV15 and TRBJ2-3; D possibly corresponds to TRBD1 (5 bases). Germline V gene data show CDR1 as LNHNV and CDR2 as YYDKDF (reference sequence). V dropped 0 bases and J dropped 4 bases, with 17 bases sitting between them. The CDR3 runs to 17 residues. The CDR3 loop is CATSRDGYKGIADTQYF. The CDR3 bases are TGTGCCACCAGCAGAGATGGGTATAAGGGGATCGCAGATACGCAGTATTTT.

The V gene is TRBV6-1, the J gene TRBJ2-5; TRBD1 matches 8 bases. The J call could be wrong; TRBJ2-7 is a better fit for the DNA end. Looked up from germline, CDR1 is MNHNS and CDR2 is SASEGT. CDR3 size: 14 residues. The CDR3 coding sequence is TGTGCCAGCAGTTCCCGGACAGGGCCCTACGAGCAGTACTTC. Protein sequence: CASSSRTGPYEQYF.

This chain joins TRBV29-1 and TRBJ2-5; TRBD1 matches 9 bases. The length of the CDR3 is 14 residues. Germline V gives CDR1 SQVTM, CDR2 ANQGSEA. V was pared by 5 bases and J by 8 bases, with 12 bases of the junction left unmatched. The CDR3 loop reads CSVSETTGGNTQYF. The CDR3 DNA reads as TGCAGCGTTTCGGAGACGACAGGGGGTAACACCCAGTACTTC.